Sequencing of this T cell receptor beta chain was carried out in a study of T cell repertoires in cytomegalovirus infection. Study context: Indications of both CMV infection and matching HLA type were provided by public TCR beta signatures. Study findings and constraints: Summed frequency of shared TCR beta families picked out CMV carriers who also had the relevant HLA. In two of eight donors, the top clonotype was HLA-C-restricted CMV-specific.

CDR1 SGDLS and CDR2 YYNGEE come from the germline V gene. The V end lost 4 bases, the J end lost 6 bases, and 18 bases lay between the germline ends. This CDR3 has 15 amino acids. In TCRdb, the reads were re-called with MiXCR into one record per CDR3 protein. The table has roughly 310,000 distinct CDR3 sequences, roughly 28% seen once; the top ten hold about 20%. A few counts support this clonotype. The antigen remains undetermined. The sequenced sample was cultured PBMCs, obtained from culture after CMV antigen stimulation. The source is a human donor in good health (CMV status not recorded). Some clones in this sample may be carry-over from other donors' samples. The chain uses TRBV9 and TRBJ2-3; D not resolved. The DNA for the CDR3 is TGTGCCAGCAGCCCAGCGAGCTACCCAGGTGATACGCAGTATTTT. Translating it yields CASSPASYPGDTQYF.